The 15 T cell receptor beta chains presented below share a single source sample, sequenced in a study of blood T cells in healthy people across ages. A second PCR, run for about 7 to 11 cycles, used a sample-barcoded 5' primer plus a J-beta primer mix. TCRdb ran MiXCR on the 5' RACE reads and lists one entry per CDR3 protein. This table holds about 1.5 million distinct CDR3 sequences, approximately 39% found once. The source material was blood. The receptors come from a woman aged 18-35 years in good health.

The chain recombines TRBV4-1 with TRBJ1-5, with D possibly being TRBD1 (5 bases). Germline V gene lookup returns CDR1 MGHRA and CDR2 YSYEKL. The CDR3 runs 15 residues. Trimming left V 1 base short and J 8 bases short, with 15 bases between. The CDR3 DNA sequence: TGCGCCAGCAGCCAAGTTGGCAGCCGGGGGGAGCCCCAGCATTTT. Translating it yields CASSQVGSRGEPQHF.

The chain combines TRBV27 with TRBJ2-6; D possibly corresponds to TRBD2 (6 bases). The V end was cut by 7 bases, the J end by 4 bases, with 8 bases between. The CDR3 covers 13 residues. Germline CDR1 MNHEY, CDR2 SMNVEV (reference sequence). CDR3 DNA sequence: TGTGCCAGCATGAGCGGGGGGGCCAACGTCCTGACTTTC. This translates into CASMSGGANVLTF.

The chain couples TRBV29-1 to TRBJ1-2; 7 bases align to TRBD1. V was clipped by 4 bases and J by 0 bases; unmatched bases: 5. Germline-derived CDR1 and CDR2 are SQVTM and ANQGSEA. The length of the CDR3 is 14 residues. CDR3 nucleotides: TGCAGCGTTGGTCTTGGGACAGCTAACTATGGCTACACCTTC. Amino acids: CSVGLGTANYGYTF.

This clonotype appeared a single time. The chain recombines TRBV7-9 with TRBJ1-1; D unresolved. Trimming left V 5 bases short and J 3 bases short, with 13 bases between. The CDR3 runs 14 residues. The V gene's germline CDR1 is SEHNR and CDR2 FQNEAQ (reference sequence). Written as DNA, the CDR3 is TGTGCCAGCAGCATGCCGGTTCAGTACACTGAAGCTTTCTTT. Translation gives CASSMPVQYTEAFF.

The chain links TRBV18 to TRBJ2-7; D ambiguous. In germline, CDR1 is KGHSH, CDR2 LQKENI. CDR3 length: 16 residues. Trimming shortened V by 2 bases and J by 0 bases, and 14 bases separated the two germline ends. This chain's CDR3 is CASSPRPVLSSYEQYF. CDR3 in DNA: TGTGCCAGCTCACCAAGACCAGTCCTGAGCTCCTACGAGCAGTACTTC. The entire variable domain, with the rest obtained from reference TRBV18 and TRBJ2-7, is as follows: NAGVMQNPRHLVRRRGQEARLRCSPMKGHSHVYWYRQLPEEGLKFMVYLQKENIIDESGMPKERFSAEFPKEGPSILRIQQVVRGDSAAYFCASSPRPVLSSYEQYFGPGTRLTVT.

The rearrangement uses TRBV10-3 and TRBJ2-3; either TRBD1 or TRBD2 may fit D (7 bases each). CDR1 is ENHRY and CDR2 is SYGVKD in the germline V gene. Trimming took off 3 bases at V and 6 bases at J, with 16 bases between the two ends. The CDR3 consists of 15 residues. This CDR3 is CAISDPWEGADTQYF. The CDR3 region has the DNA TGTGCCATCAGTGACCCATGGGAGGGGGCGGATACGCAGTATTTT.

Concerning this clonotype itself: An end of the junction differs from the germline gene, which may be a read error. The CDR3 DNA reads as TGTGCCAGCACCCCCGCGATGGGAGTCAACGCCCTGACTTTC. Translated, it gives CASTPAMGVNALTF. The V and J genes are TRBV5-6 and TRBJ2-6; the D gene is possibly TRBD2 (5 bases). CDR3 size: 14 residues. Germline V CDR1 and CDR2: SGHDT, YYEEEE.

Notes on this clonotype: The junction differs from germline at one of its ends, possibly a read error. The J gene is TRBJ2-3, the V gene TRBV10-3; TRBD2 aligns across 7 bases. Germline V gene sequence: CDR1 ENHRY, CDR2 SYGVKD. There are 15 residues in the CDR3. The CDR3: CAFSVGTTTTDTQYF. Here the CDR3 DNA reads TGTGCCTTCAGTGTTGGGACTACCACCACAGATACGCAGTATTTT.

This chain links TRBV20-1 with TRBJ2-1, with a tentative D call TRBD2 (7 bases). CDR1 and CDR2 (germline): DFQATT, SNEGSKA (reference sequence). The CDR3 sequence is 14 residues long. Trimming stripped 6 bases from V and 2 bases from J, with 14 bases between. CDR3: CSAGGGATYNEQFF. The CDR3 DNA follows: TGCAGTGCCGGTGGGGGGGCTACCTACAATGAGCAGTTCTTC.

The sample holds a few counts of this clonotype. The V and J genes are TRBV27 and TRBJ2-3; D is unclear. Between the trimmed V and J ends, which lost 5 bases and 5 bases, there was a span of 8 bases. Germline lookup yields CDR1 MNHEY and CDR2 SMNVEV (reference sequence). This CDR3 is 12 amino acids long. CDR3 sequence reads: CASSPSIDTQYF. Written as DNA, the CDR3 is TGTGCCAGCAGTCCCTCTATAGATACGCAGTATTTT.

The V call is TRBV6-1, the J call TRBJ2-6, with D perhaps matching TRBD1 or TRBD2 (5 bases each). The germline V gene encodes CDR1 MNHNS and CDR2 SASEGT. This CDR3 comprises 16 residues. V lost 7 bases to trimming and J lost 1 base, with 14 bases between them. For the CDR3, the DNA is TGTGCCAGCACCATTTATGGGGGATCTGGGGCCAACGTCCTGACTTTC. It specifies CASTIYGGSGANVLTF.

In this sample, this clonotype turned up once. The chain is built from TRBV7-9 and TRBJ1-2; TRBD1 might be the D (5 bases). Germline CDR1 SEHNR, CDR2 FQNEAQ (reference sequence). Trimming took off 0 bases at V and 6 bases at J, with 11 bases between the two ends. The CDR3 is 14 amino acids. The CDR3 DNA sequence: TGTGCCAGCAGCTTAGCACACAGGTACAATGGCTACACCTTC. Amino acid sequence: CASSLAHRYNGYTF.

The chain is built from TRBV2 and TRBJ1-1, with D hard to call. The germline V and J ends were trimmed by 2 bases and 2 bases, with 9 bases remaining between them. Germline assignment: CDR1 SNHLY and CDR2 FYNNEI. The CDR3 loop spans 14 amino acids. The CDR3 spells CASSERVPNTEAFF. CDR3 bases: TGTGCCAGCAGTGAACGAGTCCCCAACACTGAAGCTTTCTTT.

V is TRBV7-9 and J is TRBJ2-1; the D call may be TRBD1 or TRBD2 (5 bases each). CDR3 length equals 13 residues. CDR1 is SEHNR and CDR2 is FQNEAQ in the germline V gene (reference sequence). The CDR3 coding sequence is TGTGCTAGTTTTCGGGACCTGAACAATGAGCAGTTCTTC. Protein: CASFRDLNNEQFF.

The chain is built from TRBV20-1 and TRBJ1-1; D is undetermined. The V end lost 2 bases, the J end lost 1 base, and 8 bases lay between the germline ends. Looked up from germline, CDR1 is DFQATT and CDR2 is SNEGSKA (reference sequence). The CDR3 contains 13 residues. The DNA for the CDR3 is TGCAGTGCTAGACGACAACCGAACACTGAAGCTTTCTTT. It codes for CSARRQPNTEAFF.